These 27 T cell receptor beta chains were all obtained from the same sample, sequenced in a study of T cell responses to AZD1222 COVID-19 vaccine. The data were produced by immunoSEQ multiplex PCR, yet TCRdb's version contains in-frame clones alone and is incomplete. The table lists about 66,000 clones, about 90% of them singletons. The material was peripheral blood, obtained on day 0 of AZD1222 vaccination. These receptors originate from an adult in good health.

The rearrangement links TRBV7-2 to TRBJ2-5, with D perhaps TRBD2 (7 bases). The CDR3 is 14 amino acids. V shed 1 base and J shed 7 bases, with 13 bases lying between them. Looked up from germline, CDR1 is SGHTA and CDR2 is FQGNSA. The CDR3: CASSLGRGAGTQYF. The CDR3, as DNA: TGTGCCAGCAGCTTAGGCCGGGGGGCGGGGACCCAGTACTTC.

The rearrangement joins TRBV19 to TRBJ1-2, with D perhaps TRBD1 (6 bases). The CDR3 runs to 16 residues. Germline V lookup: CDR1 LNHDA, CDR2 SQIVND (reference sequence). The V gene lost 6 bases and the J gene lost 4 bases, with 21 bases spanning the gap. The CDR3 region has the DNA TGTGCCAGTAGAGTGACGCTATACAGGGCCACCTATGGCTACACCTTC. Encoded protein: CASRVTLYRATYGYTF. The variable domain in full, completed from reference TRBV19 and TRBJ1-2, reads DGGITQSPKYLFRKEGQNVTLSCEQNLNHDAMYWYRQDPGQGLRLIYYSQIVNDFQKGDIAEGYSVSREKKESFPLTVTSAQKNPTAFYLCASRVTLYRATYGYTFGSGTRLTVV.

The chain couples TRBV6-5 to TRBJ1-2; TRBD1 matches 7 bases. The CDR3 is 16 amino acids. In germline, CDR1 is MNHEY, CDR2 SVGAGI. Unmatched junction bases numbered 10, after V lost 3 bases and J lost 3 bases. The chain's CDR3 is CASSYSGQAPYYGYTF. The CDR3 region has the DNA TGTGCCAGCAGTTATTCCGGACAGGCCCCCTACTATGGCTACACCTTC.

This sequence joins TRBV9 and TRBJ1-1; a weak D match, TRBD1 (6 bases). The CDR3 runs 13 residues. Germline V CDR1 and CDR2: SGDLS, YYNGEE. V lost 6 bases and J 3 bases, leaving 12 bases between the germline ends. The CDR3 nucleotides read TGTGCCAGCAATGTCGAGGGGGACACTGAAGCTTTCTTT. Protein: CASNVEGDTEAFF.

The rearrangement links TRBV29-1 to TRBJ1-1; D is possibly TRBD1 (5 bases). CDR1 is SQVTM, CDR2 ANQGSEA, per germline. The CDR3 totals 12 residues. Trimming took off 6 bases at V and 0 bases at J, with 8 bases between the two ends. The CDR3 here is CSVRTLNTEAFF. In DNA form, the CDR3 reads TGCAGCGTCCGGACACTGAACACTGAAGCTTTCTTT.

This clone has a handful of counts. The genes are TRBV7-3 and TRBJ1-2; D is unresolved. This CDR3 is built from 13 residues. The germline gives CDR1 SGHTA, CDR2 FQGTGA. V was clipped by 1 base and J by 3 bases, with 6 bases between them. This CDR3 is CASSLRPDYGYTF. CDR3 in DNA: TGTGCCAGCAGCTTAAGACCTGACTATGGCTACACCTTC.

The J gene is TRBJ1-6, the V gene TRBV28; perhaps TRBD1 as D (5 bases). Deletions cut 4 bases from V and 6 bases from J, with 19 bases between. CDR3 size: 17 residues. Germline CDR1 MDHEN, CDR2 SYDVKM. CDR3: CASSSLVTGTSNSPLHF. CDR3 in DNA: TGTGCCAGCAGTTCATTAGTTACAGGCACTTCTAATTCACCCCTCCACTTT.

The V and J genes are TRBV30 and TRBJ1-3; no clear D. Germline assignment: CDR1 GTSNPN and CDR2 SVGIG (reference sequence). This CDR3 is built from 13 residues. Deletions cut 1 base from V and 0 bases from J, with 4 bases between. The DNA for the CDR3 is TGTGCCTGGAGTGGGTCCTCTGGAAACACCATATATTTT. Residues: CAWSGSSGNTIYF. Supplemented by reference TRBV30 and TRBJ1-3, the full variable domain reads SQTIHQWPATLVQPVGSPLSLECTVEGTSNPNLYWYRQAAGRGLQLLFYSVGIGQISSEVPQNLSASRPQDRQFILSSKKLLLSDSGFYLCAWSGSSGNTIYFGEGSWLTVV.

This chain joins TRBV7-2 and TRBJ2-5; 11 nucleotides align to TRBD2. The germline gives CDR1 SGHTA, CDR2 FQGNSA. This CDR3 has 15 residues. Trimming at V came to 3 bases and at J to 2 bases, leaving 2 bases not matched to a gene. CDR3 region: CASSFVAGGQETQYF. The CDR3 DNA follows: TGTGCCAGCAGCTTCGTAGCGGGGGGGCAAGAGACCCAGTACTTC. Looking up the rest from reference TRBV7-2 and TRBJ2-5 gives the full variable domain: GAGVSQSPSNKVTEKGKDVELRCDPISGHTALYWYRQSLGQGLEFLIYFQGNSAPDKSGLPSDRFSAERTGGSVSTLTIQRTQQEDSAVYLCASSFVAGGQETQYFGPGTRLLVL.

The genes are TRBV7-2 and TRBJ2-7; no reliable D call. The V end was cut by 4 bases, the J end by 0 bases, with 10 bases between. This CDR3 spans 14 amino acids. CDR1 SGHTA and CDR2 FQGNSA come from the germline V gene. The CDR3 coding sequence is TGTGCCAGCAGCTCTATGTCGAGCTCCTACGAGCAGTACTTC. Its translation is CASSSMSSSYEQYF.

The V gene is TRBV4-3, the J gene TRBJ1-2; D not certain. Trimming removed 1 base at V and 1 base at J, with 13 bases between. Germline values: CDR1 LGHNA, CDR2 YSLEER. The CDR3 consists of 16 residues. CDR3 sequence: CASSQVGRIGNYGYTF. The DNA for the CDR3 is TGCGCCAGCAGCCAAGTGGGTCGGATCGGTAACTATGGCTACACCTTC.

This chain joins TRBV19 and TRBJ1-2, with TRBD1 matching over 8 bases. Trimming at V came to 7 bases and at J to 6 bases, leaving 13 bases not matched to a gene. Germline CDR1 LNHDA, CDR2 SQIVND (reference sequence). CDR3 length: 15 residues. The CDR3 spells CASKTTQGAQNGYTF. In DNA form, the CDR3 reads TGTGCCAGTAAAACCACTCAGGGGGCGCAGAATGGCTACACCTTC.

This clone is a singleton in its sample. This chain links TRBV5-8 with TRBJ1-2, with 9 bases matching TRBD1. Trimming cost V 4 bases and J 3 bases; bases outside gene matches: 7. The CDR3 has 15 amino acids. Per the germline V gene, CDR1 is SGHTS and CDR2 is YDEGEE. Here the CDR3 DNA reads TGTGCCAGCAGCACCCAGGGGACAGGGCACTATGGCTACACCTTC. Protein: CASSTQGTGHYGYTF.

This CDR3 is CASSLPSTGAAFF. CDR3 coding DNA: TGTGCCAGCAGTCTCCCTTCGACAGGGGCGGCTTTCTTT. The V and J genes are TRBV28 and TRBJ1-1; 8 bases fit TRBD1. CDR3 length: 13 residues. CDR1 and CDR2 from the germline V gene are MDHEN and SYDVKM. Unmatched junction bases numbered 10, after V lost 5 bases and J lost 11 bases.

For the CDR3, the DNA is TGTGCCAGCAGCTTTCCCGGGGAAAATCAGCCCCAGCATTTT. It codes for CASSFPGENQPQHF. This chain uses TRBV5-5 with TRBJ1-5; D is ambiguous. The CDR3 covers 14 residues. V was trimmed by 2 bases and J by 4 bases, leaving 10 bases between them. Germline V CDR1 and CDR2: SGHKS, YYEKEE (reference sequence).

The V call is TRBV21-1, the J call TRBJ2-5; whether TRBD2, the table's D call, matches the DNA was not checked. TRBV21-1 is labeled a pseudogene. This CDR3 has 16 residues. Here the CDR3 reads CASSRPSGGAGETQYF. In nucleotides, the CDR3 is TGTGCCAGCAGCAGACCTAGCGGGGGGGCGGGAGAGACCCAGTACTTC.

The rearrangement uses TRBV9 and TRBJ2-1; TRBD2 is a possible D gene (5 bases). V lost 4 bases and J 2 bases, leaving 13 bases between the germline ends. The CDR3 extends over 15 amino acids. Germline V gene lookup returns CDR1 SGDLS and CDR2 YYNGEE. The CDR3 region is CASSPRTGPYNEQFF. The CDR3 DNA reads TGTGCCAGCAGCCCCAGGACTGGACCCTACAATGAGCAGTTCTTC.

The CDR3 coding sequence is TGTGCCAGCAGCCCCACCCCGGGACAGGGTCCTATACGCACCTTC. Protein: CASSPTPGQGPIRTF. The gene calls are TRBV7-3 and TRBJ1-2; 9 bases match TRBD1. CDR1 and CDR2 from the germline V gene are SGHTA and FQGTGA. V was clipped by 5 bases and J by 13 bases; unmatched bases: 17. This CDR3 is built from 15 residues. The full variable domain, completed using reference TRBV7-3 and TRBJ1-2, is GAGVSQTPSNKVTEKGKYVELRCDPISGHTALYWYRQSLGQGPEFLIYFQGTGAADDSGLPNDRFFAVRPEGSVSTLKIQRTERGDSAVYLCASSPTPGQGPIRTFGSGTRLTVV.

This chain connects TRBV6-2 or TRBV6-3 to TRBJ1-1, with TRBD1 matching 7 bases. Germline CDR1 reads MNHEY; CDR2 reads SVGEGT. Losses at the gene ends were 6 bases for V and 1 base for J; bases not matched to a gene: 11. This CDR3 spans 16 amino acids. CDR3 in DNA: TGTGCCAGCAGCCCTGGACAGGTTGATAAGAACACTGAAGCTTTCTTT. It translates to CASSPGQVDKNTEAFF.

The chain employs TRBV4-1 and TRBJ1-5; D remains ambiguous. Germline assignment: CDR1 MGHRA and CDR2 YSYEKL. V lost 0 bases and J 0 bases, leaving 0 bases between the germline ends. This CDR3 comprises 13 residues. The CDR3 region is CASSQDSNQPQHF. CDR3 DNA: TGCGCCAGCAGCCAAGATAGCAATCAGCCCCAGCATTTT.

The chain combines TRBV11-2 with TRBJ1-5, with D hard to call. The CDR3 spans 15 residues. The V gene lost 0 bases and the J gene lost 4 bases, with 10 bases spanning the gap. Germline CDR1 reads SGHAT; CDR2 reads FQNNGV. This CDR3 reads CASSLDPRTNQPQHF. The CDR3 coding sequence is TGTGCCAGCAGCTTAGATCCTAGAACGAATCAGCCCCAGCATTTT.

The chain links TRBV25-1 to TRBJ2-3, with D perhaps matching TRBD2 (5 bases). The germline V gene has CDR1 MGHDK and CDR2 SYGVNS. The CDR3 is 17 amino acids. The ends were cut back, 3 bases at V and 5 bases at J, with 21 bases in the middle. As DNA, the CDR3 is TGTGCCAGCAGTGAGCCCGGGCTTGCGGTTGAGGGAGATACGCAGTATTTT. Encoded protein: CASSEPGLAVEGDTQYF. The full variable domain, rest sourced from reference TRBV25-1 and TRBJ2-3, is EADIYQTPRYLVIGTGKKITLECSQTMGHDKMYWYQQDPGMELHLIHYSYGVNSTEKGDLSSESTVSRIRTEHFPLTLESARPSHTSQYLCASSEPGLAVEGDTQYFGPGTRLTVL.

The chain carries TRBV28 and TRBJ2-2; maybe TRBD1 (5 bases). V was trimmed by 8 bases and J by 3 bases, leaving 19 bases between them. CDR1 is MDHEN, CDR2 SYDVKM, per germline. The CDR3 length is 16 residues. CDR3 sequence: CASFPGGREDTGELFF. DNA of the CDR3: TGTGCCAGCTTCCCAGGTGGCAGGGAAGACACCGGGGAGCTGTTTTTT.

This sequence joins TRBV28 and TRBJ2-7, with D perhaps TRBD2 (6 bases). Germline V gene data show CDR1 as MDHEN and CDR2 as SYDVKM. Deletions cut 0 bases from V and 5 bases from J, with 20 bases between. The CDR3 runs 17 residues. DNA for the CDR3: TGTGCCAGCAGTTTATGGCGTAGCTCCGGGAGTGTGGACGAGCAGTACTTC. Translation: CASSLWRSSGSVDEQYF.

CDR3 residues: CASSLGLGAGGELFF. The CDR3, as DNA: TGTGCCAGCAGCTTGGGTTTAGGGGCTGGCGGGGAGCTGTTTTTT. The chain has TRBV5-4 and TRBJ2-2, with a tentative D call TRBD1 (5 bases). Trimming stripped 0 bases from V and 7 bases from J, with 13 bases between. CDR1 and CDR2 from the germline V gene are SGHNT and YYREEE (reference sequence). The CDR3 has 15 residues.

This chain's CDR3 is CASSPAGGGTAYSYEQYF. The CDR3 bases are TGTGCCAGCAGTCCCGCTGGTGGAGGGACAGCTTACTCCTACGAGCAGTACTTC. V is TRBV28 and J is TRBJ2-7; a possible D gene is TRBD1 (7 bases). The CDR3 loop spans 18 amino acids. Germline assignment: CDR1 MDHEN and CDR2 SYDVKM. V lost 5 bases and J lost 0, with 23 bases in between. The full variable domain, in which reference TRBV28 and TRBJ2-7 provide the parts outside the CDR3, is DVKVTQSSRYLVKRTGEKVFLECVQDMDHENMFWYRQDPGLGLRLIYFSYDVKMKEKGDIPEGYSVSREKKERFSLILESASTNQTSMYLCASSPAGGGTAYSYEQYFGPGTRLTVT.

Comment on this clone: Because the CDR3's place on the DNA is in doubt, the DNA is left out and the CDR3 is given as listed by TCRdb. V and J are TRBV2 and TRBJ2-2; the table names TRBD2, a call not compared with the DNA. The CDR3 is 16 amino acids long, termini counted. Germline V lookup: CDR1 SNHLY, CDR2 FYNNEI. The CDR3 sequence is CASSTSAATNTGELFF.